The rows below give T cell receptor beta chains drawn from one sample of a study of blood T cell repertoires in COVID-19. Only in-frame clones appear in the TCRdb table, and some are missing; sequencing was by immunoSEQ multiplex PCR. This table holds around 450,000 clones, roughly 87% found once. Input material: PBMCs or T cells enriched from blood (not recorded which). The source of these receptors is a woman aged 18-35 years who had recovered from COVID-19. Each CDR3 is given with its conserved first and last residue. The order of the fields is V gene, J gene, clone size, D gene, CDR3 protein, CDR3 DNA. D genes are given only for firm matches. Not all rows give a size; the values are once, few, many and, for expanded clones, a class.

>TRBV30|TRBJ2-3|-|-
CAQGRTGGQLIGDTQYF
TGTGCCCAGGGGAGAACGGGGGGCCAATTGATTGGAGATACGCAGTATTTT
>TRBV7-9|TRBJ1-6|few|TRBD1
CASSLAGTGGYSPLHF
TGTGCCAGCAGCTTAGCTGGTACAGGGGGTTACTCACCCCTCCACTTT
>TRBV7-9|TRBJ2-2|-|TRBD2
CASIFTPLAGVNLRGELFF
TGTGCCAGCATCTTTACCCCACTAGCGGGGGTAAATCTCAGGGGGGAGCTGTTTTTT
>TRBV28|TRBJ2-5|-|-
CASSLAGNETQYF
TGTGCCAGCAGTTTGGCGGGGAACGAGACCCAGTACTTC
>TRBV6-6|TRBJ2-5|-|-
CASSRYFAGLLLGETQYF
TGTGCCAGCAGTCGGTATTTCGCAGGGCTCTTGCTCGGAGAGACCCAGTACTTC
>TRBV10-2|TRBJ2-5|-|TRBD2
CASSDRGGGRETQYF
TGCGCCAGCAGTGATCGCGGGGGGGGGCGAGAGACCCAGTACTTC
>TRBV30|TRBJ1-3|-|TRBD1
CAWSAGGSGNTIYF
TGTGCCTGGAGTGCAGGGGGCTCTGGAAACACCATATATTTT
>TRBV20-1|TRBJ1-5|-|-
CSASGETQHF
TGCAGTGCTAGTGGGGAGACCCAGCATTTT
>TRBV5-1|TRBJ1-6|-|-
CASSTRDTYNSPLHF
TGCGCCAGCAGCACCCGGGACACCTATAATTCACCCCTCCACTTT
>TRBV5-1|TRBJ2-3|-|-
CASSPLPWGFTDTQYF
TGCGCCAGCAGCCCTCTCCCATGGGGCTTCACAGATACGCAGTATTTT
>TRBV4-1|TRBJ1-2|-|-
CASSQGHQNYGYTF
TGCGCCAGCAGCCAAGGTCACCAGAACTATGGCTACACCTTC
>TRBV11-2|TRBJ2-7|-|TRBD2
CASSLEPFLGGGDEQYF
TGTGCCAGCAGCTTAGAACCCTTCCTTGGCGGGGGAGACGAGCAGTACTTC
>TRBV7-3|TRBJ2-3|once|-
CASSLTADTQYF
TGTGCCAGCAGCTTAACGGCCGATACGCAGTATTTT
>TRBV19|TRBJ1-4|-|TRBD1
CASSRSLGTAEKLFF
TGTGCCAGTAGTCGTTCACTCGGGACAGCTGAAAAACTGTTTTTT
>TRBV24-1|TRBJ1-2|-|-
CATSGEGDYGYTF
TGTGCCACCAGTGGAGAAGGGGACTATGGCTACACCTTC
>TRBV9|TRBJ2-2|-|-
CASSVVPHGLGTGELFF
TGTGCCAGCAGCGTAGTACCCCACGGTCTCGGCACCGGGGAGCTGTTTTTT
>TRBV7-9|TRBJ1-1|-|-
CASAPEPGNTEAFF
TGTGCCAGCGCTCCCGAGCCGGGGAACACTGAAGCTTTCTTT
>TRBV11-3|TRBJ2-7|-|TRBD2
CASSLDSTSGGYEQYF
TGTGCCAGCAGCTTAGATTCAACTAGCGGGGGGTACGAGCAGTACTTC
>TRBV5-6|TRBJ1-1|-|-
CASTFGIIRRNTEAFF
TGTGCCAGCACCTTCGGGATAATCAGGCGGAACACTGAAGCTTTCTTT
>TRBV15|TRBJ1-2|-|-
CATSRERQITDGYTF
TGTGCCACCAGCAGAGAGCGACAGATTACTGATGGCTACACCTTC
>TRBV10-3|TRBJ2-5|-|TRBD1
CAISEKGAGQETQYF
TGTGCCATCAGTGAGAAGGGGGCTGGACAAGAGACCCAGTACTTC
>TRBV19|TRBJ1-2|-|TRBD1
CASSIPHRGDYGYTF
TGTGCCAGTAGTATTCCCCACAGGGGGGACTATGGCTACACCTTC
>TRBV5-1|TRBJ1-1|-|-
CASSDDGRAFF
TGCGCCAGCAGTGATGATGGTAGAGCTTTCTTT
>TRBV5-5|TRBJ2-3|few|-
CASSFEGRLPADTQYF
TGTGCCAGCAGCTTTGAAGGGAGGTTACCCGCAGATACGCAGTATTTT
>TRBV28|TRBJ2-5|-|TRBD2
CASSPGGGSETQYF
TGTGCCAGCAGTCCCGGGGGGGGCTCTGAGACCCAGTACTTC
>TRBV7-9|TRBJ2-1|once|TRBD1
CASSLGRWGQGAQSNEQFF
TGTGCCAGCAGCTTAGGACGGTGGGGACAGGGGGCGCAAAGCAATGAGCAGTTCTTC
>TRBV30|TRBJ1-4|-|-
CAWSLFRGGTNEKLFF
TGTGCCTGGAGTTTATTCAGGGGTGGAACTAATGAAAAACTGTTTTTT
>TRBV10-3|TRBJ1-4|-|TRBD1
CAIRAGTDNEKLFF
TGTGCCATCAGAGCCGGGACAGATAATGAAAAACTGTTTTTT
>TRBV19|TRBJ2-4|-|-
CASSIYREDIQYF
TGTGCCAGTAGTATTTACAGGGAAGACATTCAGTACTTC
>TRBV12-3/TRBV12-4|TRBJ2-7|-|-
CASSSRTRDEQYF
TGTGCCAGCAGTTCCCGGACCAGGGACGAGCAGTACTTC
>TRBV3-1/TRBV3-2|TRBJ2-3|once|TRBD1
CASSPLGQPTQYF
TGTGCCAGCAGCCCTCTGGGACAGCCGACGCAGTATTTT
>TRBV4-1|TRBJ2-5|-|TRBD1
CASSPPDRGRVEAQYF
TGCGCCAGCAGCCCTCCCGACAGGGGGCGGGTGGAGGCCCAGTACTTC
>TRBV7-9|TRBJ2-3|-|-
CASSFKGGPTDTQYF
TGTGCCAGCAGCTTCAAAGGGGGACCCACAGATACGCAGTATTTT
>TRBV30|TRBJ1-2|-|-
CAQQDRTYGYTF
TGTGCCCAACAGGACAGAACCTATGGCTACACCTTC
>TRBV19|TRBJ2-7|-|-
CASTRSTYEQYF
TGTGCCAGTACGCGATCGACCTACGAGCAGTACTTC
>TRBV11-2|TRBJ1-6|-|TRBD1
CASSSGRAYRDRGPSPLHF
TGTGCCAGCAGCTCGGGGCGTGCCTACCGGGACAGGGGACCCTCACCCCTCCACTTT
>TRBV2|TRBJ1-5|-|-
CASSKEGPHQPQHF
TGTGCCAGCAGTAAGGAGGGTCCCCATCAGCCCCAGCATTTT
>TRBV11-2|TRBJ1-1|once|TRBD1
CASSFFPGGRGTEAFF
TGTGCCAGCAGCTTCTTCCCAGGGGGTCGGGGCACTGAAGCTTTCTTT
>TRBV5-1|TRBJ2-3|-|-
CASSLEGGSTDTQYF
TGCGCCAGCAGCTTGGAGGGGGGGAGCACAGATACGCAGTATTTT
>TRBV5-8|TRBJ1-1|-|-
CAGEQAVDEAFF
TGTGCTGGCGAACAGGCCGTCGATGAAGCTTTCTTT
>TRBV5-6|TRBJ1-4|-|TRBD1
CASRGSGTGSLELFF
TGTGCCAGCCGGGGTTCCGGGACAGGGAGTTTGGAACTGTTTTTT
>TRBV5-1|TRBJ2-5|-|TRBD2
CASSLTGGPETQYF
TGCGCCAGCAGCTTGACGGGGGGACCGGAGACCCAGTACTTC